This T cell receptor beta chain was found in a study of identical twins. A word on this clonotype: Its antigen is not identified.

The study's findings and limits: Twins' surplus sharing was weaker for beta out-of-frame sequences. Insertions were reduced in abundant cord blood beta clonotypes but not in memory repertoires.

The V and J ends lost 5 bases and 4 bases, in that order; junction bases with no gene match: 13. CDR1 and CDR2 from the germline V gene are MGHDK and SYGVNS. The CDR3 loop spans 17 amino acids. TCRdb used MiXCR to reprocess the 5' RACE reads, holding one entry per CDR3 protein. The table records 210,000 or so distinct CDR3 sequences, approximately 8.3% of them present only once. The same sample was also studied in work on yellow fever vaccine responses in identical twins.

This receptor was taken from a woman aged 18-29 years in good health. The chain joins TRBV25-1 to TRBJ2-1; 8 nucleotides match TRBD1. The sequencing input was memory (CD45RO+) T cells sorted from blood. The CDR3 coding sequence is TGTGCCAGCAGTTCCACCCTTCACAGGGGGGTATACAATGAGCAGTTCTTC. This translates into CASSSTLHRGVYNEQFF.